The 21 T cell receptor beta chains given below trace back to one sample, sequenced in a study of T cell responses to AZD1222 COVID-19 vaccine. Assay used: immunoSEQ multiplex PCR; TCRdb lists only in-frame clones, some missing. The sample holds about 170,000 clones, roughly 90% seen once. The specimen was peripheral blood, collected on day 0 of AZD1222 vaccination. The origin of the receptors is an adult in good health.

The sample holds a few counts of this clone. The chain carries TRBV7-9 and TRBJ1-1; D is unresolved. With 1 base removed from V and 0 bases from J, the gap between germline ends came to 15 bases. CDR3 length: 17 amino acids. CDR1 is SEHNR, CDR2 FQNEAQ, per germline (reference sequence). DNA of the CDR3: TGTGCCAGCAGCTTAGTAGGATCCGGGTGGCTGAACACTGAAGCTTTCTTT. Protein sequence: CASSLVGSGWLNTEAFF.

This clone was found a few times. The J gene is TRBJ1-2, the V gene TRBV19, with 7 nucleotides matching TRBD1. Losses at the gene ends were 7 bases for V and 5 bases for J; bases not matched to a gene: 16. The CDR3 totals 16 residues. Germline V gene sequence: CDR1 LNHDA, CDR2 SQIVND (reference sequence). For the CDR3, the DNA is TGTGCCAGTACCCGGACAGGAGTGAAGGTATCATATGGCTACACCTTC. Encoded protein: CASTRTGVKVSYGYTF.

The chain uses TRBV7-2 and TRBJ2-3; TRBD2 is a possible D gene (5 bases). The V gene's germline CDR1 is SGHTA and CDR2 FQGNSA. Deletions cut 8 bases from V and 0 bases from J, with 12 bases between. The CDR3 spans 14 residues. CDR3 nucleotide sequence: TGTGCCAGCCTCCCCCGGGGAAGCACAGATACGCAGTATTTT. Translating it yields CASLPRGSTDTQYF.

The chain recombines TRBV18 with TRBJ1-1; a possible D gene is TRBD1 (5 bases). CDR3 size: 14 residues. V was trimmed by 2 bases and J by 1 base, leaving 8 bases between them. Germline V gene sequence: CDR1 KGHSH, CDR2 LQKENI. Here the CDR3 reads CASSPSGRNTEAFF. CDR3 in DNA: TGTGCCAGCTCACCATCAGGGAGGAACACTGAAGCTTTCTTT. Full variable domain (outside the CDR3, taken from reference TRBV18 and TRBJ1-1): NAGVMQNPRHLVRRRGQEARLRCSPMKGHSHVYWYRQLPEEGLKFMVYLQKENIIDESGMPKERFSAEFPKEGPSILRIQQVVRGDSAAYFCASSPSGRNTEAFFGQGTRLTVV.

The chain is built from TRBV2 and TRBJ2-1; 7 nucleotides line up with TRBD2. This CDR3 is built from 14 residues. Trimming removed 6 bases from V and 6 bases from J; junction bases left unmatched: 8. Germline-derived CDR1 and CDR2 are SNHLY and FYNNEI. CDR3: CASSDLGGSNEQFF. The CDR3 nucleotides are TGTGCCAGCAGCGACCTGGGGGGGTCCAATGAGCAGTTCTTC.

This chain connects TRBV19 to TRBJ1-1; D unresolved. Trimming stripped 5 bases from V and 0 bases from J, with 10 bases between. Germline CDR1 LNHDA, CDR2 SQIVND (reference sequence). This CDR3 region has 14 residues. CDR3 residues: CASSFRTVNTEAFF. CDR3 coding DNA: TGTGCCAGTAGTTTTCGGACGGTGAACACTGAAGCTTTCTTT. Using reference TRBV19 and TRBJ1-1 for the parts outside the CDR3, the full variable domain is DGGITQSPKYLFRKEGQNVTLSCEQNLNHDAMYWYRQDPGQGLRLIYYSQIVNDFQKGDIAEGYSVSREKKESFPLTVTSAQKNPTAFYLCASSFRTVNTEAFFGQGTRLTVV.

CDR3 region: CATSDSQVVGELFF. CDR3 DNA sequence: TGTGCCACCAGTGATTCCCAGGTAGTCGGGGAGCTGTTTTTT. The rearrangement uses TRBV24-1 and TRBJ2-2; no definite D call. The V and J ends lost 2 bases and 7 bases respectively, with 10 bases between them. CDR1 and CDR2 from the germline V gene are KGHDR and SFDVKD. The CDR3 sequence is 14 residues long.

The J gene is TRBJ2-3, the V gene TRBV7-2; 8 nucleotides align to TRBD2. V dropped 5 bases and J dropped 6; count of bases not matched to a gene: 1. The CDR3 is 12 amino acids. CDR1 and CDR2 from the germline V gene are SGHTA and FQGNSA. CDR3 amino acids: CASSPSGDTQYF. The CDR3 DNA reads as TGTGCCAGCAGCCCTAGCGGGGATACGCAGTATTTT. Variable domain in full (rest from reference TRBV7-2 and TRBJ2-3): GAGVSQSPSNKVTEKGKDVELRCDPISGHTALYWYRQSLGQGLEFLIYFQGNSAPDKSGLPSDRFSAERTGGSVSTLTIQRTQQEDSAVYLCASSPSGDTQYFGPGTRLTVL.

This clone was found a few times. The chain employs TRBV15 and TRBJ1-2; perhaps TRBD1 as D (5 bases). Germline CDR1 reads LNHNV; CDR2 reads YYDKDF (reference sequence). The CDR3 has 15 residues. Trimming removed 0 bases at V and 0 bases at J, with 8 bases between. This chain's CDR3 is CATSRDLGANYGYTF. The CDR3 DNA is TGTGCCACCAGCAGAGATCTGGGGGCTAACTATGGCTACACCTTC.

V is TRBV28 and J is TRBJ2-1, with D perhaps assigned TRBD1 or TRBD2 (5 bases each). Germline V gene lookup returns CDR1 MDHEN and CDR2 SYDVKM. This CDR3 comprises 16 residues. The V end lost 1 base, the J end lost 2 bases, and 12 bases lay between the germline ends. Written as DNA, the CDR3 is TGTGCCAGCAGTTTATCGGGGCGGCCTACCTACAATGAGCAGTTCTTC. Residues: CASSLSGRPTYNEQFF.

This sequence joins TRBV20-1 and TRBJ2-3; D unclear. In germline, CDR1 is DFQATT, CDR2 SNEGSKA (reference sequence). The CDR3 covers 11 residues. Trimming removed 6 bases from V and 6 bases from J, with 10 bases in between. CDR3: CSAYSKDTQYF. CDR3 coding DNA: TGCAGTGCGTATTCTAAGGATACGCAGTATTTT.

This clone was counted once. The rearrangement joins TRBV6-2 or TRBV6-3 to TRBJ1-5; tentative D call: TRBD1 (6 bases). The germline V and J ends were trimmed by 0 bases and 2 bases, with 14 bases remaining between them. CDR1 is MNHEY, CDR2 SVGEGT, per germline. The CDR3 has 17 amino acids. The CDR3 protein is CASSYSWGAQGNQPQHF. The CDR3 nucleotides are TGTGCCAGCAGTTACTCATGGGGGGCGCAGGGCAATCAGCCCCAGCATTTT.

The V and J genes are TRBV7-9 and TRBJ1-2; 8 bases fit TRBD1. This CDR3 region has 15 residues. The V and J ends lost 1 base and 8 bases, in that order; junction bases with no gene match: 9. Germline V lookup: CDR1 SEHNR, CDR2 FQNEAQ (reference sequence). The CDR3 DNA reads TGTGCCAGCAGCTTAGAAAGCAGGGGGCGGGGAGGCTACACCTTC. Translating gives CASSLESRGRGGYTF.

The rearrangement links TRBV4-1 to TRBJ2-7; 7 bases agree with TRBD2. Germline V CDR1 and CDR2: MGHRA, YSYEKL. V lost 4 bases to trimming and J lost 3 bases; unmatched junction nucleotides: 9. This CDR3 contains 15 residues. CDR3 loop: CASSPERDGDYEQYF. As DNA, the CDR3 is TGCGCCAGCAGCCCAGAGCGGGACGGGGACTACGAGCAGTACTTC.

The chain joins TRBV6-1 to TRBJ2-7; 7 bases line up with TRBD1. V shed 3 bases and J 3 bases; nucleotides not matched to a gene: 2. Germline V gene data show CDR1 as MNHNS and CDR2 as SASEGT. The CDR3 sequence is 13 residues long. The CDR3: CASSETGIYEQYF. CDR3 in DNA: TGTGCCAGCAGTGAGACAGGGATCTACGAGCAGTACTTC.

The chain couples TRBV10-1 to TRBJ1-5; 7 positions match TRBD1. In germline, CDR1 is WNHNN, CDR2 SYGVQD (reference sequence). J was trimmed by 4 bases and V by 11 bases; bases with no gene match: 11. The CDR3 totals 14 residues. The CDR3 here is CAARKDRQNQPQHF. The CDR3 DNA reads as TGCGCCGCCCGGAAGGACAGGCAAAATCAGCCCCAGCATTTT.

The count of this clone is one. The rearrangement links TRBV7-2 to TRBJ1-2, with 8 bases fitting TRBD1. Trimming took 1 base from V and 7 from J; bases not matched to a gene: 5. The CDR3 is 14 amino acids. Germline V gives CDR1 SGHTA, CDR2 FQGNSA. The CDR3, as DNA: TGTGCCAGCAGCTTAGGCAGGGGGCTCTCTGGCTACACCTTC. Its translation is CASSLGRGLSGYTF.

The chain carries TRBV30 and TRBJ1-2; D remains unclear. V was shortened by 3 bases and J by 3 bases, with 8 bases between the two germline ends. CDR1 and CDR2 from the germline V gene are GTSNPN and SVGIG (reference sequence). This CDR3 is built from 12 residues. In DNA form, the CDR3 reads TGTGCCTGGAGAGTAGGGTACTATGGCTACACCTTC. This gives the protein CAWRVGYYGYTF.

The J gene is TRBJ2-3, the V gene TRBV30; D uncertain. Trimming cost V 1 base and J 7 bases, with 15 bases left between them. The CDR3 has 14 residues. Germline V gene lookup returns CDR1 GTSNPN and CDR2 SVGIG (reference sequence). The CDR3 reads CAWSEGLHMNTQYF. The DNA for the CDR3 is TGTGCCTGGAGTGAAGGGCTGCACATGAATACGCAGTATTTT.

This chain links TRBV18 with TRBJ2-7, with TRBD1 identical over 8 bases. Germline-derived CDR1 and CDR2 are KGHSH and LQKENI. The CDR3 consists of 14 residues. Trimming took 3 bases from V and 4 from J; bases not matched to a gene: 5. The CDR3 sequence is CASSPDRVVYEQYF. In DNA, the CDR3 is TGTGCCAGCTCACCGGACAGGGTGGTGTACGAGCAGTACTTC.

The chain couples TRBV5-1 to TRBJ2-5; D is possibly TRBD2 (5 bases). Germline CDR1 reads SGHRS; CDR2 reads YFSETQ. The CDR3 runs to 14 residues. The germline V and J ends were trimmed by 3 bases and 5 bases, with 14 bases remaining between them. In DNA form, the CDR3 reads TGCGCCAGCAGCTCGACCCTTCCGGGGGAGACCCAGTACTTC. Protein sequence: CASSSTLPGETQYF.